Described below is a single TCR beta chain sequence and its context. Which antigen it targets is not known. No base qualities exist here, and no much larger clone lies one base off it. Libraries were prepared through the immunoSEQ multiplex PCR assay. A mixture of 60 forward primers for TCR Vbeta segments and 13 reverse primers for TCR Jbeta segments was used in the multiplex PCR. Amplification of the CDR3 region of rearranged TCR beta genes was performed with a multiplex PCR assay on genomic DNA. The amplified TCR beta libraries were sequenced on the Illumina HiSeq System as 87-base-pair reads. In the paper's pipeline: A later analysis tallied 70 million to 100 million unique TCR beta chains across the 666 repertoires, and some 12 million of those chains were shared by two or more donors. To remove PCR and sequencing errors, raw reads were error-corrected and collapsed into unique sequences using a nearest-neighbor algorithm that merged closely related sequences. Alignment of CDR3 sequences to IMGT reference sequences was used to assign V, D and J gene segments. For a sequence to be retained, a match of at least six nucleotides was required to both a V gene segment and a J gene segment. A rearrangement was called productive if the CDR3 had no stop codons and remained in frame with V and J, and every other rearrangement was called non-productive. CDR3 was defined according to IMGT convention as the region running from the second conserved V-encoded cysteine to the conserved J-encoded phenylalanine. In an earlier analysis of roughly 580 of the donors, sequences lacking an unambiguous match to a single V gene segment were excluded. In an earlier analysis of 587 of the donors, a V segment was called functional when productive rearrangements were above 56.7%, and segregating when the standard deviation between donors exceeded 5%. A statistical classification framework was built to diagnose cytomegalovirus status from the catalog of TCR beta chain sequences. In a later analysis, TCR nucleotide sequences were compared against IMGT/GENE-DB human TR gene sequences so that V and J genes could be assigned. A later analysis assigned CDR3 sequences and most-parsimonious VDJ recombination scenarios with the TCRdist pipeline. A later analysis defined each TCR beta chain by its CDR3 amino acid sequence plus V-gene family, and excluded reads lacking a unique V-gene family. In a later analysis, nearly 600 highly shared, low-generation-probability nucleotide sequences were removed to address suspected cross-contamination and a sequencing artifact. In a later analysis, a clonal expansion index was calculated for each public chain from normalized within-repertoire ranks of inferred template counts. In a later analysis, generation probabilities were computed with a VDJ recombination model fitted to out-of-frame rearrangements, and the resulting probabilities were checked against IGoR. A later analysis scored TCR-TCR, TCR-HLA and TCR-CMV co-occurrence with hypergeometric tests, applying a repertoire-size bias correction to TCR pairs. In a later analysis, false discovery rates were estimated by permuting HLA or CMV assignments 20 times. In a later analysis, co-occurring TCRs were grouped using DBSCAN, and TCRdist sequence similarity was added for clustering within HLA-allele-positive subsets. Co-occurrence clustering excluded repertoires with fewer than 30,000 or more than 120,000 public chains, plus five with anomalous nucleotide sharing. Not all clones reach the TCRdb copy of this immuneACCESS table, which keeps in-frame sequences only. Checked studies attribute under half of the gap to unresolved V genes and leave the rest unexplained. The V and J calls and clone size come from that table; D and trimming were worked out from the DNA. Present in this sample are roughly 100,000 clones, around 80% of which were seen just once. The top ten clones comprise roughly 1.8% of the sample.

In total, approximately 700 healthy bone marrow donors made up the cohort. At the time of sampling, every cohort member was nominally healthy, though immune exposures that went unrecorded were likely present. The donor was CMV seronegative and was included in the group of a few hundred seronegative cohort members. Every donor gave a peripheral blood sample, and the peripheral blood mononuclear cells from that sample were used for TCR beta sequencing. The Qiagen DNeasy Blood Extraction Kit was used to extract genomic DNA from the blood cell samples. The germline V gene gives CDR1 as SGDLS and CDR2 as YYNGEE. The CDR3 runs 14 residues from the cysteine to the phenylalanine. CDR3 DNA is the only sequence kept; it has 42 bases, read in frame from the first base. The junction carries 11 bases between V and J, which are trimmed by 4 bases and 4 bases respectively. The data belong to a study of cytomegalovirus exposure and HLA in healthy donors (dated by TCRdb to 2015 to 2018). With regard to the full study: According to an earlier analysis of around 600 of the donors, some 180 million T cells yielded 117 million unique TCR beta sequences and around 300 Gb of sequence data. Roughly 300 gigabases of sequencing data and 70 million to 95 million unique TCR sequences made up an early release that covered some 640 HLA-typed donors. The genetic ancestry cluster associated with self-reported Caucasian donors included over 65% of the 398 genotyped donors. The study aimed to test whether signatures of past pathogen exposure could be identified by cataloging public T cell receptors. Using immunosequencing, the study profiled T cell repertoires from 500 to 800 subjects and related those repertoires to cytomegalovirus serostatus. Along with the roughly 710-subject first cohort, a separate validation cohort of over a hundred different subjects was used. To predict cytomegalovirus infection status, the study brought together high-throughput TCR immunosequencing, statistical association of individual TCRs with disease status, and machine learning. A later analysis re-analyzed previously published TCR beta repertoires from 600 to 850 donors and added high-resolution HLA genotyping to study TCR occurrence patterns. In the later analysis, no new phenotypic data were used to find candidate immune exposures; instead, reliance was placed on TCR beta sequences and their occurrence across donors. In an earlier analysis of roughly 540 of the donors, high-throughput TCR beta sequencing was used to judge whether each TCR beta V gene segment behaved as functional or pseudogenic. Donor age, sex, ethnicity and CMV serostatus were compiled alongside the repertoire data. In a later genetic analysis, genome-wide SNP genotypes for about 55% of the 666 donors were used, and that subset was treated as a discovery cohort. All discovery cohort repertoires had been generated on a single sequencing platform. HLA typing covered class I and class II loci at four-digit resolution. Typing coverage differed by locus: A, B, C, DRB1 and DQB1 were typed in about 629-640 donors, DQA1 in 500 to 550, DPA1 in around 580, and DPB1 in approximately 450. Four to six DR-DQ haplotypes were handled as single units for association and clustering because linkage in the cohort was strong. Among about 410 genotyped donors of the cohort, an average of around 240,000 unique TCR beta nucleotide sequences was sequenced per donor, of which approximately 18% were non-productive. Broader findings and caveats from the paper: In a later analysis, about 16,000 TCR beta sequences were associated with specific HLA alleles at a false discovery rate of 0.05. In a later analysis, HLA-associated TCR beta chains showed more clonal expansion and lower generation probabilities than non-associated chains that were equally common. Broadly in line with IMGT annotations, most TCR beta V segments showed up in productive rearrangements about 87% or about 30% of the time in an earlier analysis of 587 of the donors. A further reported finding was that TCR beta sequences accurately predicted the HLA-A and HLA-B alleles for most subjects in the first cohort. The authors suggested that the approach could potentially be generalized to other disease states and immunological phenotypes. A later genetic analysis associated a missense DCLRE1C variant with V-gene and J-gene trimming of TCR beta chains, and an independent cohort replicated the association. Compared with the 666-donor mean, donors in an Asian-associated ancestry cluster had fewer N-insertions in productive TCRs, according to a later genetic analysis. While some public TCRs were present in many individuals, most TCR sequences turned up only very rarely across donors. The only immune exposure information available for the cohort was CMV serostatus. In vitro tests confirmed that a few of the cytomegalovirus-associated TCR beta chains recognize cytomegalovirus antigens. The classifier was reported to diagnose cytomegalovirus status with high specificity and sensitivity in both the original and validation cohorts. Correlated functional status among segregating V segments might reflect linkage disequilibrium, but an unknown experimental factor could not be ruled out. A later analysis reported that several top co-occurrence clusters appeared linked to parvovirus B19, influenza, CMV and Epstein-Barr virus. Sequencing depth was assumed to be roughly uniform across donors in the presence/absence analyses, though that assumption may not hold. When HLA alleles, especially DR and DQ, strongly co-occurred, TCR associations were difficult to assign to individual alleles. A cluster of highly shared sequence variants was judged likely to be a technical artifact of the sequencing pipeline. Some IMGT-functional V segments, including TRBV6-2 and TRBV6-3, could not be told apart with the 87-base-pair reads, so those segments were excluded. Around 16 rarely observed V segments, including chromosome 9 orphons, were excluded from the earlier analysis of a few hundred of the donors because counts were too low. The study listed 150 to 200 TCR beta chains as associated with cytomegalovirus. Because HLA typing was unavailable for some donors at each locus, only the typed subset was used in association tests. According to a later analysis, TCR association rates differed among HLA loci, with DRB1 alleles showing the most associated TCRs and HLA-C alleles showing the fewest. According to a later analysis, most CMV-associated TCR beta chains appeared to be HLA-restricted, and the HLA associations seemed to be driven largely by CMV exposure. This cohort had only TCR beta chains sequenced, and the lack of alpha or paired-chain data limited which features could be detected.

The chain employs TRBV9 and TRBJ2-2, with no confidently assigned D gene. The specimen was PBMCs. The clonotype was recovered from a woman aged 40 to 49 in good health and CMV-seronegative. The DNA sequence is given as TGTGCCAGCAGCTCCACCTCCGGCACCGGGGAGCTGTTTTTT. Its amino acids are CASSSTSGTGELFF.